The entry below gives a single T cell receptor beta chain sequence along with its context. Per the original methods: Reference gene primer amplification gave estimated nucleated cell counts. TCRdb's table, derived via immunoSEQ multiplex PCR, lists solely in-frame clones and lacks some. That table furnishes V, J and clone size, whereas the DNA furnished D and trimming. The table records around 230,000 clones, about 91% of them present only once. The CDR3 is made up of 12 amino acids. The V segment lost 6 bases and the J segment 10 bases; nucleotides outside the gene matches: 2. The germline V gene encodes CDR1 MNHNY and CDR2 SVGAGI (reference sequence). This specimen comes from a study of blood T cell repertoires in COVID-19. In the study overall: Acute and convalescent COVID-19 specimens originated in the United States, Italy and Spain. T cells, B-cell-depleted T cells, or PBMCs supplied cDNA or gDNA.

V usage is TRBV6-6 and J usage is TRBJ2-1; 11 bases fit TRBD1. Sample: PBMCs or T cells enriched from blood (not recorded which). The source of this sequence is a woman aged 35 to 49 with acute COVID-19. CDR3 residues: CASRRDRGEQFF. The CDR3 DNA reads TGTGCCAGCAGACGGGACAGGGGGGAGCAGTTCTTC.